The 29 T cell receptor beta chains below come from one sample, sequenced in a study of cytomegalovirus exposure and HLA in healthy donors. The study ran its PCR with 60 Vbeta and 13 Jbeta primers. Repertoires were generated with immunoSEQ multiplex PCR, while TCRdb's copy carries only in-frame clones and drops some. In all, the sample yields 100,000 to 150,000 clones. The sequenced material came from PBMCs. Receptors were obtained from a man aged 18 to 29 in good health and CMV-seronegative.

This chain joins TRBV28 and TRBJ1-1; D is perhaps TRBD1 (5 bases). The CDR3 runs to 12 residues. V lost 6 bases to trimming and J lost 11 bases, with 16 bases between them. Germline assignment: CDR1 MDHEN and CDR2 SYDVKM. The CDR3 sequence is CASRTVPKGAFF. The CDR3 coding sequence is TGTGCCAGCAGGACCGTACCCAAGGGGGCTTTCTTT.

The gene calls are TRBV27 and TRBJ2-7, with D uncertain. This CDR3 is built from 15 residues. V gave up 2 bases and J gave up 2 bases, with 13 bases separating them. Per the germline V gene, CDR1 is MNHEY and CDR2 is SMNVEV (reference sequence). CDR3 region: CASSLDLSGAYEQYF. The CDR3 DNA sequence: TGTGCCAGCAGTTTAGACTTGTCCGGAGCCTACGAGCAGTACTTC.

This chain links TRBV29-1 with TRBJ2-1; TRBD1 matches at 9 bases. CDR3 length: 15 amino acids. Per germline, CDR1 SQVTM and CDR2 ANQGSEA. The J segment lost 6 bases and the V segment lost 7 bases, leaving 13 bases of the junction unmatched. CDR3 amino acids: CSARRGTGMINEQFF. CDR3 DNA: TGCAGCGCCCGCAGGGGGACAGGGATGATCAATGAGCAGTTCTTC.

This chain connects TRBV5-6 to TRBJ1-3, with 9 bases fitting TRBD1. The CDR3 spans 19 residues. The ends lost 4 bases at V and 4 bases at J; junction bases unmatched: 18. Per the germline V gene, CDR1 is SGHDT and CDR2 is YYEEEE. CDR3 bases: TGTGCCAGCAGCCAAGGTGGGGGGACAGGGTATCGTTTCGGAAACACCATATATTTT. Its protein product is CASSQGGGTGYRFGNTIYF.

V and J are TRBV10-3 and TRBJ1-4, with D uncertain. The CDR3 extends over 15 amino acids. The germline CDR1 and CDR2 sequences are ENHRY and SYGVKD. The V gene lost 5 bases and the J gene lost 4 bases, with 14 bases spanning the gap. The DNA for the CDR3 is TGTGCCATCAGTCCGGGTCAGTCTGGTAATGAAAAACTGTTTTTT. It translates to CAISPGQSGNEKLFF.

This chain uses TRBV27 with TRBJ1-2; TRBD1 might be the D (6 bases). V lost 3 bases, J lost 6 bases, and 11 bases lay in between. The CDR3 has 13 residues. CDR1 MNHEY and CDR2 SMNVEV come from the germline V gene (reference sequence). CDR3 DNA sequence: TGTGCCAGCAGTTTTGGACAGAGCCATGGCTACACCTTC. This encodes CASSFGQSHGYTF.

The chain joins TRBV19 to TRBJ2-5; 8 bases align to TRBD1. With V trimmed by 5 bases and J by 5 bases, 10 bases remained unmatched. Germline V CDR1 and CDR2: LNHDA, SQIVND (reference sequence). There are 15 residues in the CDR3. The CDR3 region is CASSPRSGQGETQYF. As DNA, the CDR3 is TGTGCCAGTAGTCCACGTTCAGGACAGGGCGAGACCCAGTACTTC.

The chain uses TRBV13 and TRBJ1-2, with D perhaps matching TRBD1 (5 bases). CDR3 length equals 15 residues. V dropped 4 bases and J dropped 4 bases, with 16 bases sitting between them. Germline V lookup: CDR1 PRHDT, CDR2 FYEKMQ (reference sequence). CDR3 in amino acids: CASSSRGGRGYGYTF. The CDR3 region has the DNA TGTGCCAGCAGCTCCCGTGGGGGGAGAGGCTATGGCTACACCTTC.

Here the CDR3 DNA reads TGTGCCAGTAGTAATGTAGGGGCCTATGGCTACACCTTC. This sequence encodes CASSNVGAYGYTF. The rearrangement joins TRBV19 to TRBJ1-2; D may be TRBD1 (5 bases). Between the trimmed V and J ends, which lost 4 bases and 4 bases, there was a span of 10 bases. The CDR3 totals 13 residues. Germline V gives CDR1 LNHDA, CDR2 SQIVND (reference sequence).

The chain recombines TRBV30 with TRBJ1-4; no firm D call. CDR3 size: 16 residues. Trimming left V 0 bases short and J 3 bases short, with 14 bases between. CDR1 GTSNPN and CDR2 SVGIG come from the germline V gene (reference sequence). Written as DNA, the CDR3 is TGTGCCTGGAGTGTATATGCCGGGAATGCTAATGAAAAACTGTTTTTT. Protein sequence: CAWSVYAGNANEKLFF.

The rearrangement uses TRBV28 and TRBJ1-2; TRBD1 matches at 7 bases. The V gene end was trimmed by 6 bases and the J gene end by 10 bases; junction bases not matched to a gene: 14. This CDR3 has 14 residues. Germline assignment: CDR1 MDHEN and CDR2 SYDVKM. Here the CDR3 DNA reads TGTGCCAGCAGAGGGGGCGGCTTGATCGATCTCTACACCTTC. It codes for CASRGGGLIDLYTF.

The CDR3 is CASKGGIYNTQYF. The CDR3 DNA follows: TGTGCCAGTAAAGGCGGCATCTACAATACGCAGTATTTT. V and J are TRBV19 and TRBJ2-3; D ambiguous. The V end lost 7 bases, the J end lost 7 bases, and 15 bases lay between the germline ends. The CDR3 loop spans 13 amino acids. Germline loops: CDR1 LNHDA, CDR2 SQIVND (reference sequence).

V is TRBV27 and J is TRBJ1-1; weak D call: TRBD1 (5 bases). There are 14 residues in the CDR3. V was trimmed by 2 bases and J by 7 bases, leaving 14 bases between them. The V gene's germline CDR1 is MNHEY and CDR2 SMNVEV (reference sequence). In DNA form, the CDR3 reads TGTGCCAGCAGTTTAGGGGCGGCAGTGGGTGAAGCTTTCTTT. Its protein is CASSLGAAVGEAFF.

The chain has TRBV5-6 and TRBJ2-5; the D is unclear. Trimming removed 0 bases at V and 2 bases at J, with 5 bases between. This CDR3 spans 13 amino acids. From germline, CDR1 is SGHDT and CDR2 YYEEEE. CDR3 sequence: CASSLGRQETQYF. CDR3 in DNA: TGTGCCAGCAGCTTGGGTCGTCAAGAGACCCAGTACTTC.

CDR3 in DNA: TGTGCCCATGAACTGGACAGGAGGAACACCGGGGAGCTGTTTTTT. This gives the protein CAHELDRRNTGELFF. This chain uses TRBV30 with TRBJ2-2; 7 nucleotides align to TRBD1. The CDR3 totals 15 residues. The trim removed 8 bases at V and 1 base at J, leaving 10 bases unmatched. The germline gives CDR1 GTSNPN, CDR2 SVGIG (reference sequence).

This sequence joins TRBV2 and TRBJ2-7, with 16 bases aligning to TRBD2. Germline CDR1 reads SNHLY; CDR2 reads FYNNEI. This CDR3 has 18 residues. The ends lost 4 bases at V and 4 bases at J; junction bases unmatched: 10. The CDR3 DNA reads as TGTGCCAGCAGTGGGGGACTAGCGGGAGGGGGTCGGGCTTACGAGCAGTACTTC. This gives the protein CASSGGLAGGGRAYEQYF.

The chain combines TRBV7-9 with TRBJ2-7, with no clear D. V was shortened by 2 bases and J by 0 bases, with 11 bases between the two germline ends. The CDR3 sequence is 15 residues long. In germline, CDR1 is SEHNR, CDR2 FQNEAQ (reference sequence). CDR3 coding DNA: TGTGCCAGCAGCTTAATTTCAGTATCCTCCTACGAGCAGTACTTC. Protein sequence: CASSLISVSSYEQYF.

The rearrangement uses TRBV9 and TRBJ2-7, with 9 bases aligning to TRBD1. The CDR3 totals 17 residues. Looked up from germline, CDR1 is SGDLS and CDR2 is YYNGEE. Trimming at V came to 0 bases and at J to 2 bases, leaving 9 bases not matched to a gene. CDR3 bases: TGTGCCAGCAGCGTAGGAGACCTAACAGGGGGCGCCTACGAGCAGTACTTC. Residues: CASSVGDLTGGAYEQYF. The whole variable domain, filled in from reference TRBV9 and TRBJ2-7, reads DSGVTQTPKHLITATGQRVTLRCSPRSGDLSVYWYQQSLDQGLQFLIQYYNGEERAKGNILERFSAQQFPDLHSELNLSSLELGDSALYFCASSVGDLTGGAYEQYFGPGTRLTVT.

The chain combines TRBV15 with TRBJ2-7; 7 bases are shared with TRBD1. The CDR3 has 18 amino acids. V lost 1 base to trimming and J lost 0 bases; unmatched junction nucleotides: 12. Germline V CDR1 and CDR2: LNHNV, YYDKDF (reference sequence). CDR3 sequence reads: CATSRATRDRMSSYEQYF. In DNA form, the CDR3 reads TGTGCCACCAGCAGAGCGACCCGGGACAGAATGAGCTCCTACGAGCAGTACTTC.

The V and J genes are TRBV5-1 and TRBJ2-3; the match to TRBD2 covers 10 bases. This CDR3 has 17 amino acids. The germline CDR1 and CDR2 sequences are SGHRS and YFSETQ. V shed 0 bases, J shed 6 bases, and the junction held 10 bases outside the gene matches. CDR3 DNA: TGCGCCAGCAGCTTGGCCGGAGAGCGGGGGGGCGCGGATACGCAGTATTTT. It yields the protein CASSLAGERGGADTQYF. The whole variable domain, filled in from reference TRBV5-1 and TRBJ2-3, reads KAGVTQTPRYLIKTRGQQVTLSCSPISGHRSVSWYQQTPGQGLQFLFEYFSETQRNKGNFPGRFSGRQFSNSRSEMNVSTLELGDSALYLCASSLAGERGGADTQYFGPGTRLTVL.

A remark on this clone: The junction departs from the called germline gene at one end, perhaps through a read error. The chain recombines TRBV4-1 with TRBJ2-5; D ambiguous. This CDR3 has 15 residues. CDR1 is MGHRA and CDR2 is YSYEKL in the germline V gene. CDR3 sequence reads: CASSQAHLIQENQYF. The CDR3 bases are TGCGCCAGCAGCCAAGCTCACCTTATCCAAGAGAACCAGTACTTC.

The rearrangement uses TRBV29-1 and TRBJ2-7, with TRBD1 identical over 7 bases. The CDR3 is 15 amino acids. V was clipped by 7 bases and J by 2 bases; unmatched bases: 14. Germline V gives CDR1 SQVTM, CDR2 ANQGSEA. CDR3: CSAQTAGTVTYEQYF. In nucleotides, the CDR3 is TGCAGCGCGCAAACGGCCGGGACAGTCACCTACGAGCAGTACTTC.

The rearrangement uses TRBV5-1 and TRBJ2-3; 14 bases agree with TRBD2. This CDR3 has 18 residues. CDR1 is SGHRS and CDR2 is YFSETQ in the germline V gene. V was clipped by 0 bases and J by 4 bases; unmatched bases: 7. Here the CDR3 reads CASSLGTSGRRRADTQYF. The CDR3 bases are TGCGCCAGCAGCTTGGGGACTAGCGGGAGGAGAAGGGCAGATACGCAGTATTTT.

The rearrangement uses TRBV30 and TRBJ2-1, with TRBD2 matching over 11 bases. Per germline, CDR1 GTSNPN and CDR2 SVGIG (reference sequence). J gave up 8 bases and V 3 bases, and 18 bases lay outside the gene matches. The CDR3 spans 18 residues. DNA of the CDR3: TGTGCCTGGAGAAATCTCGCCCCCCTAGCGGGAGGACTGTATGAGCAGTTCTTC. The encoded protein is CAWRNLAPLAGGLYEQFF.

V usage is TRBV14 and J usage is TRBJ2-5, with no clear D. The CDR3 consists of 13 residues. Trimming cost V 2 bases and J 5 bases, with 9 bases left between them. Germline-derived CDR1 and CDR2 are SGHDN and FVKESK. The CDR3 nucleotides read TGTGCCAGCAGCCAAAACTATGGGGAGACCCAGTACTTC. It translates to CASSQNYGETQYF.

V usage is TRBV10-1 and J usage is TRBJ1-1; weak D call: TRBD1 (5 bases). The CDR3 has 12 residues. The V and J ends lost 7 bases and 3 bases respectively, with 9 bases between them. CDR1 and CDR2 (germline): WNHNN, SYGVQD (reference sequence). DNA for the CDR3: TGCGCCAGCAAGGACACGGACACTGAAGCTTTCTTT. It is translated as CASKDTDTEAFF.

The chain couples TRBV9 to TRBJ1-6; 8 bases match TRBD1. V gave up 0 bases and J gave up 14 bases; unmatched junction bases: 10. Germline-derived CDR1 and CDR2 are SGDLS and YYNGEE. This CDR3 contains 15 residues. CDR3 loop: CASSVVAGGVGALHF. CDR3 DNA: TGTGCCAGCAGCGTAGTGGCAGGGGGCGTGGGGGCCCTCCACTTT.

The chain employs TRBV29-1 and TRBJ2-7; perhaps TRBD1 as D (5 bases). CDR1 and CDR2 from the germline V gene are SQVTM and ANQGSEA. Trimming removed 6 bases from V and 4 bases from J, with 13 bases in between. CDR3 length: 12 amino acids. In DNA form, the CDR3 reads TGCAGCGTGCTCCTTGACAGTTACGAGCAGTACTTC. Amino acids: CSVLLDSYEQYF.

The rearrangement joins TRBV7-2 to TRBJ1-5; D perhaps matches TRBD1 (5 bases). Trimming left V 6 bases short and J 1 base short, with 19 bases between. Germline CDR1 SGHTA, CDR2 FQGNSA. The CDR3 sequence is 17 residues long. CDR3 sequence: CASSPWGGTRSNQPQHF. CDR3 nucleotide sequence: TGTGCCAGCAGTCCGTGGGGGGGGACGAGGAGCAATCAGCCCCAGCATTTT.